These T cell receptor beta chains were read from a single sample in a study of sequential checkpoint blockade in melanoma. Profiled with immunoSEQ multiplex PCR; TCRdb holds only in-frame clones, not every one. The data show about 40,000 clones, with around 86% seen just once and roughly an eighth held by the top ten. This sample comprised CD8+ T cells sorted from blood (inferred from file names), obtained from a patient given nivolumab and ipilimumab in sequence. These receptor sequences come from a human donor with melanoma. The CDR3 runs from the conserved cysteine through the conserved F or W. D genes are given only for firm matches. Size tells how often a clone was seen (once, few, many) or the class of an expanded clone, and some rows leave it out.

TRBV9,15,-,-,TRBJ2-2,CASSLISGGIGELFF,TGTGCCAGCAGCCTGATCTCAGGAGGGATCGGGGAGCTGTTTTTT
TRBV2,15,-,TRBD1,TRBJ2-7,CASAGTGGLSYEQYF,TGTGCCAGCGCCGGGACAGGGGGCTTATCCTACGAGCAGTACTTC
TRBV19,13,-,-,TRBJ2-7,CASSPFLGGEQYF,TGTGCCAGTAGCCCATTCTTGGGGGGCGAGCAGTACTTC
TRBV4-1,13,-,-,TRBJ1-1,CASSQSGGTEAFF,TGCGCCAGCAGCCAAAGTGGAGGCACTGAAGCTTTCTTT
TRBV6-6,13,-,-,TRBJ1-4,CASSLHVNEKLFF,TGTGCCAGCAGCTTACACGTTAATGAAAAACTGTTTTTT
TRBV6-6,14,-,TRBD1,TRBJ2-1,CASSWGQGYNEQFF,TGTGCCAGCAGTTGGGGACAGGGCTACAATGAGCAGTTCTTC
TRBV5-5,14,-,-,TRBJ2-7,CASSLDRYFYEQYF,TGTGCCAGCAGCTTGGACCGATACTTCTACGAGCAGTACTTC
TRBV7-6,14,once,-,TRBJ2-1,CASSLGQGRNEQFF,TGTGCCAGCAGCTTAGGGCAGGGAAGGAATGAGCAGTTCTTC
TRBV19,15,-,TRBD2,TRBJ2-1,CASGGGMYSYNEQFF,TGTGCCAGTGGGGGGGGGATGTACTCCTACAATGAGCAGTTCTTC
TRBV7-6,14,few,TRBD1,TRBJ1-2,CASSAGTGGWGYTF,TGTGCCAGCAGCGCCGGGACAGGGGGTTGGGGCTACACCTTC
TRBV11-2,15,-,-,TRBJ1-3,CASSLALFSGNTIYF,TGTGCCAGCAGCTTAGCACTGTTCTCTGGAAACACCATATATTTT
TRBV7-9,13,-,-,TRBJ1-1,CASSLALWPRAFF,TGTGCCAGCAGCTTAGCGCTTTGGCCGAGGGCTTTCTTT
TRBV9,15,-,-,TRBJ2-1,CASSSRGTVYNEQFF,TGTGCCAGCAGCTCACGGGGGACTGTATACAATGAGCAGTTCTTC
TRBV7-3,14,-,TRBD2,TRBJ2-3,CASSQLALGDTQYF,TGTGCCAGCAGCCAACTAGCGTTAGGAGATACGCAGTATTTT
TRBV4-3,16,-,-,TRBJ1-2,CASSQVAGTGNYGYTF,TGCGCCAGCAGCCAGGTTGCCGGGACTGGGAACTATGGCTACACCTTC
TRBV7-9,15,-,TRBD1,TRBJ2-1,CASSRRTGIYNEQFF,TGTGCCAGCAGCCGTCGGACAGGGATATACAATGAGCAGTTCTTC
TRBV28,12,-,-,TRBJ2-7,CASADSSYEQYF,TGTGCCAGCGCAGACAGCTCCTACGAGCAGTACTTC
TRBV29-1,14,once,-,TRBJ1-1,CSVEGRGLDTEAFF,TGCAGCGTTGAAGGTAGGGGTTTGGACACTGAAGCTTTCTTT
TRBV6-5,15,-,-,TRBJ2-1,CASKRRAGNDNEQFF,TGTGCCAGCAAAAGGCGAGCGGGTAATGACAATGAGCAGTTCTTC
TRBV28,12,-,TRBD2,TRBJ2-7,CASRAGDYEQYF,TGTGCCAGCAGGGCGGGGGACTACGAGCAGTACTTC
TRBV15,12,once,TRBD1,TRBJ2-7,CATSSIGQGQYF,TGTGCCACCAGCTCCATCGGACAGGGGCAGTACTTC
TRBV4-3,17,once,-,TRBJ2-1,CASSQDQVLGVYGEQFF,TGCGCCAGCAGCCAAGATCAGGTACTAGGAGTCTACGGTGAGCAGTTCTTC
TRBV30,13,-,TRBD1,TRBJ1-5,CAWDRQGHQPQHF,TGTGCCTGGGACCGACAGGGCCATCAGCCCCAGCATTTT
TRBV4-2,15,-,-,TRBJ2-5,CASSQAGGLGETQYF,TGTGCCAGCAGCCAGGCCGGCGGGCTCGGGGAGACCCAGTACTTC
TRBV7-9,15,-,TRBD1,TRBJ2-1,CASSLTGGAGNEQFF,TGTGCCAGCAGCCTTACAGGGGGCGCGGGGAATGAGCAGTTCTTC
TRBV7-9,13,-,-,TRBJ2-3,CASSPGAGMTQYF,TGTGCCAGCAGCCCTGGGGCGGGGATGACGCAGTATTTT
TRBV9,15,-,TRBD1,TRBJ1-3,CASSDTGGVGNTIYF,TGTGCCAGCAGCGACACAGGGGGCGTTGGAAACACCATATATTTT
TRBV27,16,once,TRBD2,TRBJ2-1,CASSSSGSALIDEQFF,TGTGCCAGCAGTAGTAGCGGGAGCGCCCTCATCGATGAGCAGTTCTTC